The T cell receptor beta chain under discussion was sequenced for a study of T cell changes during pregnancy in multiple sclerosis. The assay was immunoSEQ multiplex PCR, and TCRdb's table has in-frame clones only and misses some. The sample lists roughly 60,000 clones, roughly 92% occurring once. CDR1 and CDR2 from the germline V gene are SGHAT and FQNNGV. Trimming removed 3 bases from V and 8 bases from J; junction bases left unmatched: 9. CDR3 length: 15 residues. V usage is TRBV11-2 and J usage is TRBJ1-4; 7 bases fit TRBD1. The material sequenced was peripheral blood, taken in the second trimester of pregnancy. The sequence derives from a female donor with multiple sclerosis, enrolled in a pregnancy study. Written as DNA, the CDR3 is TGTGCCAGCAGCTTCGGGACAGCTTCGATAGAAAAACTGTTTTTT. Translating gives CASSFGTASIEKLFF.